The rows below give T cell receptor beta chains drawn from one sample of a study of neurological immune-mediated disorders. Using its own MiXCR run on the 5' RACE reads, TCRdb lists one record per CDR3 protein. The sample carries about 79,000 distinct CDR3 sequences, around an eighth recorded once. Sequencing used PBMCs. Receptor source: a woman aged 50 to 60 in good health. Both conserved end residues are part of each CDR3. A D gene is named only where the DNA matches it firmly. Size is stated for part of the rows, as once, few or many counts, or as a class when the clone is expanded.

TRBD2 TRBV7-6 many CASSSRLLLAGSYNEQFF
TRBD2 TRBV5-1 many CASSTQPSGSLYEQYF
NA TRBV7-2 few CASSLGTQPAADTQYF
TRBD2 TRBV5-1 many CASSLAGLAGYEQYF
TRBD2 TRBV27 many CASSPGLAGVRSGANVLTF
NA TRBV20-1 many CSARRPVNTEAFF
TRBD1 TRBV12-3/TRBV12-4 many CASSQWTGANEKLFF
TRBD1 TRBV5-1 many CASSLMARGLNEQYF
TRBD1 TRBV5-5 many CASSKDGTGLAEQFF
NA TRBV28 many CASSFPGMNTEAFF
TRBD2 TRBV5-6 many CASSFRANLAGYNEQFF
TRBD2 TRBV7-7 NA CASSLEATSGRAGELFF
NA TRBV11-2 few CASRGGTALTGNEQFF
TRBD1 TRBV12-5 NA CASRQGGNQPQHF
NA TRBV5-1 many CASSLGQSLYEQYF
TRBD2 TRBV7-6 many CASSLAYPGGGEDTQYF
NA TRBV19 NA CASSLTGYNEQFF
NA TRBV6-2/TRBV6-3 many CASTSSDPYNEQFF
NA TRBV20-1 many CSARATQNEKLFF
TRBD2 TRBV15 many CATSREGTSYEQYF
TRBD2 TRBV7-9 many CASSSWGTTRTDTQYF
TRBD1 TRBV5-1 many CASSFSVGRGIETQYF
TRBD1 TRBV5-1 many CASAGGREGYTF
NA TRBV29-1 many CSVEKGSEQYF
NA TRBV20-1 many CSAPNNRNYNEQFF
TRBD2 TRBV3-1 many CASSHILAGGQETQYF
TRBD2 TRBV5-1 many CASSLFGLGLADSRSTMEQYF
NA TRBV3-1 many CASSPGRRPLQETQYF
TRBD1 TRBV7-9 many CASSFAGTGETQYF
NA TRBV12-3/TRBV12-4 many CASSSYDRSNTEAFF
NA TRBV5-1 many CASSLGSGVDTQYF
TRBD2 TRBV5-1 many CASSPGLVSHEQFF
TRBD1 TRBV28 many CASSSLTGWNTGELFF
NA TRBV7-9 many CASSSALGLEKGYTF
NA TRBV3-1 many CASRGGNPVDTQYF
NA TRBV5-1 many CASSPYGGNTGELFF
NA TRBV5-1 many CASSLAGNWDEQFF
TRBD2 TRBV5-1 many CASSLRSSGETQYF
TRBD2 TRBV9 many CASSLTSSGSLETQYF
TRBD2 TRBV4-2 few CASSQEGGRASDTQYF
TRBD1 TRBV11-2 many CASSQGQGFNEQFF
TRBD1 TRBV28 NA CASSLMRQGSAAQYF
NA TRBV20-1 many CSARDRQGSAGGEQFF
NA TRBV29-1 many CSVEDPQVYNEQFF
TRBD1 TRBV28 many CASSRRGPANEKLFF
NA TRBV10-3 many CAISRGTSYNEQFF
NA TRBV5-1 NA CASSLGSGDYNEQFF
TRBD2 TRBV20-1 NA CSARTSGETQYF
TRBD2 TRBV5-5 NA CASSFLAGYYNEQFF
NA TRBV20-1 many CSAIRDVDQPQHF
NA TRBV28 many CASHGSTEAFF
TRBD1 TRBV5-1 many CASSLAGGFGEQYF
NA TRBV5-1 many CASSLEVSYGYTF
NA TRBV28 many CASTSPFGGYNEQFF
NA TRBV20-1 many CSARDRFAGNQPQHF